The 2 T cell receptor beta chains given below trace back to one sample, sequenced in a study of a mutant IDH1 vaccine in newly diagnosed glioma. Documented time point: baseline, week 1 (first vaccination visit). Treatment denoted: pre-vaccination baseline after standard-of-care therapy. The repertoire was sequenced with immunoSEQ multiplex PCR; TCRdb's copy has only in-frame clones and lacks some. The sample records 70,000 to 100,000 clones, almost 85% being singletons. The specimen comprised PBMCs, sampled from a glioma patient treated with radiotherapy, temozolomide or both. These receptors all stem from a man aged 40-49 years with glioma. Some clones in this sample may be carry-over from other donors' samples.

The chain has TRBV7-9 and TRBJ2-7, with D unclear. This CDR3 region has 13 residues. Looked up from germline, CDR1 is SEHNR and CDR2 is FQNEAQ (reference sequence). V was clipped by 2 bases and J by 2 bases, with 7 bases between them. The CDR3 bases are TGTGCCAGCAGCTTATCTGACCCCTACGAGCAGTACTTC. Translated: CASSLSDPYEQYF.

The V gene is TRBV5-5, the J gene TRBJ1-1, with D possibly being TRBD1 (5 bases). Per germline, CDR1 SGHKS and CDR2 YYEKEE (reference sequence). The ends were cut back, 0 bases at V and 7 bases at J, with 16 bases in the middle. CDR3 length: 15 residues. The CDR3 coding sequence is TGTGCCAGCAGCTTGGGGGGCGCAGGAATTAATGAAGCTTTCTTT. Translating gives CASSLGGAGINEAFF.